The 31 T cell receptor beta chains reported below all come from one sample, sequenced in a study of blood T cells in healthy people across ages. For the second PCR, which ran for roughly 6 to 12 cycles, a sample-barcoded 5' primer and a J-beta primer mix were used. TCRdb itself ran the 5' RACE reads through MiXCR, one entry per CDR3 protein. This sample has 450,000 to 650,000 distinct CDR3 sequences, with approximately 25% found just once. This sample also appeared in a second study, on T cells of mothers and their children.

Specimen: blood. The receptors here all came from a boy between 10 and 17 years old in good health.

In its sample, this clonotype was seen a few times. The chain is built from TRBV6-6 and TRBJ2-5; 8 bases match TRBD2. Gene TRBJ2-1 matches the end of the DNA better, so the J call may be wrong. This CDR3 has 15 amino acids. Germline V gene sequence: CDR1 MNHNY, CDR2 SVGAGI (reference sequence). CDR3 protein: CAIVSSAGERNEQFF. The CDR3 DNA follows: TGTGCCATCGTCAGCTCAGCGGGAGAGAGGAATGAGCAGTTCTTC.

Worth noting for this clonotype: A much bigger clone sits one base away, suggesting this may be a read error. J is TRBJ2-1 and V is TRBV4-2, with unresolved D. Looked up from germline, CDR1 is LGHNA and CDR2 is YNFKEQ. The CDR3 spans 14 residues. The CDR3 region is CAGRQATQNGEQFF. The CDR3 DNA follows: TGTGCCGGCAGGCAAGCTACTCAAAATGGTGAGCAGTTCTTC.

This clonotype has only a few counts. V and J are TRBV7-9 and TRBJ1-4; D unclear. This CDR3 is built from 14 residues. Germline CDR1 reads SEHNR; CDR2 reads FQNEAQ (reference sequence). V shed 3 bases and J shed 1 base, with 6 bases lying between them. DNA for the CDR3: TGTGCCAGCAGCTTGGCACAAACTAATGAAAAACTGTTTTTT. It specifies CASSLAQTNEKLFF.

V usage is TRBV20-1 and J usage is TRBJ2-7; no clear D. The DNA end is more similar to TRBJ2-1, so the J call may be wrong. Looked up from germline, CDR1 is DFQATT and CDR2 is SNEGSKA (reference sequence). The CDR3 extends over 11 amino acids. CDR3: CSVEVVNEQFF. CDR3 nucleotides: TGCAGTGTAGAGGTGGTTAATGAGCAGTTCTTC.

This clonotype was seen a handful of times. The chain employs TRBV10-3 and TRBJ1-2; perhaps TRBD1 as D (5 bases). The germline CDR1 and CDR2 sequences are ENHRY and SYGVKD. Trimming took off 2 bases at V and 8 bases at J, with 18 bases between the two ends. The CDR3 length is 15 residues. The CDR3 sequence: CAISEGQPHAGGYTF. The CDR3 DNA reads as TGTGCCATCAGTGAGGGGCAGCCCCATGCAGGGGGCTACACCTTC.

CDR3 region: CASSGEDRGTADTQYF. The CDR3, as DNA: TGCGCCAGCAGCGGAGAGGACAGGGGGACGGCGGATACGCAGTATTTT. V and J are TRBV5-1 and TRBJ2-3, with 10 bases aligning to TRBD1. The ends lost 4 bases at V and 6 bases at J; junction bases unmatched: 11. The length of the CDR3 is 16 residues. The germline V gene encodes CDR1 SGHRS and CDR2 YFSETQ.

This clonotype was seen at least ten times. V usage is TRBV27 and J usage is TRBJ2-7; no firm D call. Germline V lookup: CDR1 MNHEY, CDR2 SMNVEV (reference sequence). This CDR3 has 12 residues. V lost 4 bases and J 0 bases, leaving 4 bases between the germline ends. DNA of the CDR3: TGTGCCAGCAGTTCAATCTCCTACGAGCAGTACTTC. It yields the protein CASSSISYEQYF.

This clonotype appeared a few times. The V and J genes are TRBV28 and TRBJ2-7, with 10 bases lining up with TRBD1. With 5 bases clipped from V and 5 bases from J, the junction kept 6 bases outside the gene matches. Germline CDR1 and CDR2: MDHEN and SYDVKM. This CDR3 is 14 amino acids long. CDR3 sequence (DNA): TGTGCCAGCAGTGGGGGACAGGGGTTAAACGAGCAGTACTTC. Its protein is CASSGGQGLNEQYF.

The chain uses TRBV7-2 and TRBJ2-7; 8 positions agree with TRBD2. This CDR3 has 15 residues. Unmatched junction bases numbered 5, after V lost 4 bases and J lost 0 bases. The germline CDR1 and CDR2 sequences are SGHTA and FQGNSA. CDR3 region: CASSSSGPSSYEQYF. CDR3 DNA sequence: TGTGCCAGCAGCTCTAGCGGGCCCAGCTCCTACGAGCAGTACTTC.

Only a few counts were recorded for this clonotype. The rearrangement joins TRBV7-9 to TRBJ2-4, with a possible D match to TRBD2 (5 bases). V was clipped by 3 bases and J by 0 bases, with 12 bases between them. CDR1 is SEHNR, CDR2 FQNEAQ, per germline (reference sequence). This CDR3 region has 16 residues. The CDR3 loop is CASSFWTAGAKNIQYF. The CDR3, as DNA: TGTGCCAGCAGCTTTTGGACCGCGGGAGCCAAAAACATTCAGTACTTC.

The rearrangement links TRBV7-9 to TRBJ2-7, with a weak D call TRBD1 (6 bases). CDR1 and CDR2 from the germline V gene are SEHNR and FQNEAQ (reference sequence). CDR3 length equals 18 residues. V lost 4 bases, J lost 0 bases, and 22 bases lay in between. CDR3 DNA sequence: TGTGCCAGCAGCTCGAGCATGATCGACAGGCCCTCCTCCTACGAGCAGTACTTC. It is translated as CASSSSMIDRPSSYEQYF.

This clonotype occurred a few times. This rearrangement joins TRBV28 to TRBJ2-1; 11 nucleotides agree with TRBD1. CDR3 length: 15 amino acids. With V trimmed by 5 bases and J by 7 bases, 7 bases remained unmatched. Germline V gene lookup returns CDR1 MDHEN and CDR2 SYDVKM. CDR3 coding DNA: TGTGCCAGCAGTCCCGGGACAGGGGGGAAGAATGAGCAGTTCTTC. It is translated as CASSPGTGGKNEQFF.

Details on this clonotype: Its ends do not fully match the called genes, so a read error is possible. The V gene is TRBV7-3, the J gene TRBJ2-4; 8 bases match TRBD2. From germline, CDR1 is SGHTA and CDR2 FQGTGA. This CDR3 region has 15 residues. This chain's CDR3 is CASSLNGGGGNIQYF. In nucleotides, the CDR3 is TGTGCCAGCAGCTTAAACGGGGGGGGCGGAAACATTCAATACTTC.

The DNA for the CDR3 is TGTGCCAGCAGCTTAGCGCATTCTAGCACAGATACGCAGTATTTT. Amino acid sequence: CASSLAHSSTDTQYF. The rearrangement uses TRBV7-2 and TRBJ2-3; D is unresolved. The V gene lost 0 bases and the J gene lost 0 bases, with 7 bases spanning the gap. Germline values: CDR1 SGHTA, CDR2 FQGNSA. This CDR3 contains 15 residues.

This clonotype has only a few counts. The chain recombines TRBV4-3 with TRBJ2-2; 8 nucleotides align to TRBD1. The CDR3 runs 16 residues. V was clipped by 1 base and J by 4 bases; unmatched bases: 5. CDR1 and CDR2 (germline): LGHNA, YSLEER. The CDR3 DNA reads as TGCGCCAGCAGCCAAGTCAGGGGGCTTCCCACCGGGGAGCTGTTTTTT. Amino acids: CASSQVRGLPTGELFF.

The rearrangement joins TRBV12-3 or TRBV12-4 to TRBJ2-6; D unresolved. With 5 bases removed from V and 4 bases from J, the gap between germline ends came to 15 bases. The CDR3 runs 16 residues. The CDR3 DNA sequence: TGTGCCAGCAGTCCCAACCGGTGGATCGGGGCCAACGTCCTGACTTTC. This codes for CASSPNRWIGANVLTF.

The chain recombines TRBV5-1 with TRBJ1-6; D unclear. The CDR3 is 15 residues long. V dropped 5 bases and J dropped 3 bases, with 12 bases sitting between them. The germline gives CDR1 SGHRS, CDR2 YFSETQ. CDR3 sequence (DNA): TGCGCCAGCAGTTCGAGGGAGGTCTATAATTCACCCCTCCACTTT. This gives the protein CASSSREVYNSPLHF.

This clonotype has more than one count but fewer than ten. This sequence joins TRBV29-1 and TRBJ1-6; D might be TRBD1 (6 bases). The germline V gene encodes CDR1 SQVTM and CDR2 ANQGSEA. The CDR3 runs 12 residues. Trimming removed 6 bases at V and 14 bases at J, with 17 bases between. In DNA form, the CDR3 reads TGCAGCGTGACAACTCTACAGGGTACCCTCCACTTT. Protein sequence: CSVTTLQGTLHF.

This clonotype has a handful of counts. The V call is TRBV11-2, the J call TRBJ2-7; 9 positions agree with TRBD1. CDR3 length: 15 amino acids. CDR1 is SGHAT and CDR2 is FQNNGV in the germline V gene. Germline trimming cut 5 bases from V and 5 bases from J; bases unmatched to any gene: 10. The CDR3 loop is CASSQGTGLTNEQYF. The CDR3 DNA is TGTGCCAGCAGCCAGGGGACAGGGCTTACCAACGAGCAGTACTTC.

In regard to this clonotype: The junction departs from germline at one end; a sequencing error may be responsible. This sequence joins TRBV12-3 or TRBV12-4 and TRBJ1-4; D is unclear. This CDR3 contains 11 residues. CDR3: CASSLREKLSF. The DNA of the CDR3 is TGTGCCAGCAGTTTACGGGAAAAACTGTCTTTT.

This clonotype was seen a few times. The rearrangement joins TRBV10-3 to TRBJ1-5; 7 bases line up with TRBD1. Germline trimming cut 5 bases from V and 0 bases from J; bases unmatched to any gene: 7. The germline gives CDR1 ENHRY, CDR2 SYGVKD. CDR3 length: 16 residues. Here the CDR3 reads CAISQPGQNSNQPQHF. In nucleotides, the CDR3 is TGTGCCATCAGTCAGCCGGGACAGAATAGCAATCAGCCCCAGCATTTT.

The V call is TRBV4-1, the J call TRBJ2-7; 12 nucleotides align to TRBD1. Losses at the gene ends were 6 bases for V and 9 bases for J; bases not matched to a gene: 6. Germline lookup yields CDR1 MGHRA and CDR2 YSYEKL. This CDR3 spans 13 amino acids. The CDR3 nucleotides are TGCGCCAGCAGACAGGGGACAGGGGGCCCGCAGTACTTC. Encoded protein: CASRQGTGGPQYF.

The sample holds a few counts of this clonotype. The chain links TRBV7-9 to TRBJ1-1; D is uncertain. Germline CDR1 is SEHNR and CDR2 is FQNEAQ (reference sequence). This CDR3 spans 14 amino acids. V lost 8 bases to trimming and J lost 3 bases, with 16 bases between them. This CDR3 is CASFDGYSDTEAFF. CDR3 sequence (DNA): TGTGCCAGCTTCGACGGGTATTCTGACACTGAAGCTTTCTTT.

The chain joins TRBV7-9 to TRBJ1-2; D call uncertain. Germline assignment: CDR1 SEHNR and CDR2 FQNEAQ (reference sequence). Trimming shortened V by 4 bases and J by 0 bases, and 12 bases separated the two germline ends. The CDR3 has 15 amino acids. The CDR3 nucleotides read TGTGCCAGCAGCTCGGTGTCCCGGACTAACTATGGCTACACCTTC. It specifies CASSSVSRTNYGYTF.

The gene calls are TRBV15 and TRBJ2-1; 8 bases are shared with TRBD2. Germline CDR1 LNHNV, CDR2 YYDKDF (reference sequence). There are 15 residues in the CDR3. The J segment lost 14 bases and the V segment lost 0 bases, leaving 12 bases of the junction unmatched. The CDR3 nucleotides read TGTGCCACCAGCAGAGATCTTGTAGGGTCGGGGGGGGAGTTCTTC. Translating gives CATSRDLVGSGGEFF.

This clonotype has more than one count but fewer than ten. The V gene is TRBV6-2 or TRBV6-3, the J gene TRBJ2-7, with 11 bases fitting TRBD2. Unmatched junction bases numbered 7, after V lost 6 bases and J lost 3 bases. CDR3 size: 15 residues. The V gene's germline CDR1 is MNHEY and CDR2 SVGEGT. In DNA, the CDR3 is TGTGCCAGCAGACTGACTAGCGGGATGATCTACGAGCAGTACTTC. This encodes CASRLTSGMIYEQYF.

This clonotype has only a few counts. CDR3 sequence: CASSQASYGSNYGYTF. CDR3 nucleotides: TGCGCCAGCAGCCAAGCGAGTTACGGTTCTAACTATGGCTACACCTTC. The chain combines TRBV4-3 with TRBJ1-2; D remains unclear. The V end lost 1 base, the J end lost 0 bases, and 12 bases lay between the germline ends. The CDR3 is made up of 16 amino acids. CDR1 and CDR2 from the germline V gene are LGHNA and YSLEER.

A few counts support this clonotype. V gene TRBV25-1 combines with J gene TRBJ2-1, with 9 bases matching TRBD2. V was pared by 1 base and J by 3 bases, with 4 bases of the junction left unmatched. Germline CDR1 is MGHDK and CDR2 is SYGVNS. The CDR3 is 16 amino acids. Here the CDR3 reads CASSELASGDYNEQFF. Written as DNA, the CDR3 is TGTGCCAGCAGTGAATTAGCTAGCGGGGACTACAATGAGCAGTTCTTC.

This chain connects TRBV2 to TRBJ2-7; TRBD2 matches at 12 bases. This CDR3 has 14 residues. Looked up from germline, CDR1 is SNHLY and CDR2 is FYNNEI. The V gene end was trimmed by 6 bases and the J gene end by 0 bases; junction bases not matched to a gene: 0. Here the CDR3 reads CASRTSGSSYEQYF. DNA for the CDR3: TGTGCCAGCAGGACTAGCGGGAGCTCCTACGAGCAGTACTTC. Full variable domain (rest looked up from reference TRBV2 and TRBJ2-7): EPEVTQTPSHQVTQMGQEVILRCVPISNHLYFYWYRQILGQKVEFLVSFYNNEISEKSEIFDDQFSVERPDGSNFTLKIRSTKLEDSAMYFCASRTSGSSYEQYFGPGTRLTVT.

This clonotype was counted a few times. The DNA of the CDR3 is TGCGCCAGCAGCCAAGAGCCCGGAGTGAATGAAAAACTGTTTTTT. Translating it yields CASSQEPGVNEKLFF. The J gene is TRBJ1-4, the V gene TRBV4-3; D unresolved. Trimming removed 0 bases from V and 5 bases from J, with 10 bases in between. Germline V CDR1 and CDR2: LGHNA, YSLEER. The CDR3 consists of 15 residues.

CDR3 protein: CSVAVAGRYNEQFF. CDR3 DNA: TGCAGCGTGGCGGTCGCAGGGCGGTACAATGAGCAGTTCTTC. This rearrangement joins TRBV29-1 to TRBJ2-1; TRBD1 might be the D (5 bases). The germline V gene has CDR1 SQVTM and CDR2 ANQGSEA. Between the trimmed V and J ends, which lost 6 bases and 4 bases, there was a span of 16 bases. This CDR3 has 14 amino acids.